This T cell receptor (beta chain) was found in a study of shared clonotypes between healthy human individuals. Study-level background: The donor pool was made up of two women and a few men aged 18 to 49.

On this clone itself: As yet, its antigen is unknown.

Study conclusions and caveats: Non-shared clonotypes showed lower generation probabilities than clonotypes common to all four donors. Rarefaction curves obtained for sorted subsets showed sequencing incomplete despite large depth.

Trimming stripped 4 bases from V and 0 bases from J, with 11 bases between. Looked up from germline, CDR1 is SGHRS and CDR2 is YFSETQ. This CDR3 has 16 residues. The authors' processing: From ImmunoSEQ came sequences covering only the junction and carrying no quality scores, so filtering differed. Generated by immunoSEQ multiplex PCR, the TCRdb table keeps only in-frame clones and is missing some. V, J and clone size are taken as reported in that table, and D and trimming were inferred from the DNA itself. In the table there are about 360,000 clones, around four fifths of which are singletons. The rearrangement links TRBV5-1 to TRBJ2-6; D gene unclear. The TCR originated in a man younger than 40 in good health. Sequencing input: memory CD4+ T cells sorted from blood. Described subset: CD45RA-negative fraction. The CDR3 bases are TGCGCCAGCAGCGCGTTAAGCCTCTCTGGGGCCAACGTCCTGACTTTC. This sequence encodes CASSALSLSGANVLTF.